This entry lists 24 T cell receptor beta chains sequenced from one sample in a study of long-term antiretroviral therapy in people with HIV. The assay used was immunoSEQ (version v3.0), run at survey level. TCRdb's table, derived via immunoSEQ multiplex PCR, lists solely in-frame clones and lacks some. The data contain about 24,000 clones, about 76% of them singletons. Here the sequenced sample was unsorted PBMCs, taken at the start of antiretroviral therapy, before treatment. The receptors originated from a woman aged 18-35 years with HIV.

V usage is TRBV21-1 and J usage is TRBJ2-7; the tabulated D call, TRBD2, remains unverified against the DNA. TRBV21-1 is recorded as a pseudogene. This CDR3 is 15 amino acids long. Here the CDR3 DNA reads TGTGCCAGCACCAAAGGGAGCCAGGGAGGAGACGAGCAGTACTTC. Translating it yields CASTKGSQGGDEQYF.

This clone was observed once. This sequence joins TRBV7-7 and TRBJ2-5; unclear D gene. V was trimmed by 0 bases and J by 2 bases, leaving 4 bases between them. Germline V CDR1 and CDR2: SSHAT, FNYEAQ (reference sequence). CDR3 length: 13 residues. The CDR3 here is CASSLAIQETQYF. CDR3 sequence (DNA): TGTGCCAGCAGCTTAGCGATTCAAGAGACCCAGTACTTC.

This sequence joins TRBV4-2 and TRBJ2-6; 8 bases are shared with TRBD1. Losses at the gene ends were 1 base for V and 2 bases for J; bases not matched to a gene: 10. Germline lookup yields CDR1 LGHNA and CDR2 YNFKEQ. CDR3 length equals 19 residues. DNA of the CDR3: TGTGCCAGCAGCCAAGCCTCGGACAGGGAGGCGGCTGGGGCCAACGTCCTGACTTTC. Its protein is CASSQASDREAAGANVLTF.

The chain combines TRBV27 with TRBJ2-3, with 7 bases identical to TRBD2. Unmatched junction bases numbered 16, after V lost 8 bases and J lost 5 bases. The CDR3 is made up of 16 amino acids. The germline V gene encodes CDR1 MNHEY and CDR2 SMNVEV (reference sequence). The CDR3 DNA sequence: TGTGCCAGCTCCGACCGGGACTATCAACTTGAAGATACGCAGTATTTT. Encoded protein: CASSDRDYQLEDTQYF.

The chain employs TRBV5-4 and TRBJ1-5; 9 positions match TRBD1. This CDR3 region has 17 residues. Germline trimming cut 4 bases from V and 3 bases from J; bases unmatched to any gene: 11. Germline CDR1 and CDR2: SGHNT and YYREEE (reference sequence). Here the CDR3 reads CASSARSGTGNNQPQHF. In nucleotides, the CDR3 is TGTGCCAGCAGCGCCCGTTCCGGGACAGGGAACAATCAGCCCCAGCATTTT. The full variable domain, rest sourced from reference TRBV5-4 and TRBJ1-5, is ETGVTQSPTHLIKTRGQQVTLRCSSQSGHNTVSWYQQALGQGPQFIFQYYREEENGRGNFPPRFSGLQFPNYSSELNVNALELDDSALYLCASSARSGTGNNQPQHFGDGTRLSIL.

This chain joins TRBV2 and TRBJ1-5; D gene unclear. Trimming removed 2 bases at V and 6 bases at J, with 11 bases between. Germline V gene sequence: CDR1 SNHLY, CDR2 FYNNEI. The CDR3 consists of 14 residues. The CDR3 loop reads CASSELGSSQPQHF. For the CDR3, the DNA is TGTGCCAGCAGTGAACTAGGGTCCAGTCAGCCCCAGCATTTT.

The rearrangement links TRBV13 to TRBJ2-1; D is uncertain. The CDR3 extends over 19 amino acids. Between the trimmed V and J ends, which lost 3 bases and 5 bases, there was a span of 26 bases. CDR1 and CDR2 from the germline V gene are PRHDT and FYEKMQ (reference sequence). The chain's CDR3 is CASSFSLRNLYWVNNEQFF. The CDR3 DNA sequence: TGTGCCAGCAGCTTTTCTCTCAGAAACCTTTATTGGGTAAACAATGAGCAGTTCTTC.

The rearrangement uses TRBV4-3 and TRBJ1-2; D gene ambiguous. Trimming took off 0 bases at V and 4 bases at J, with 9 bases between the two ends. CDR3 length: 14 amino acids. Germline loops: CDR1 LGHNA, CDR2 YSLEER. The CDR3 region is CASSQESALYGYTF. CDR3 nucleotides: TGCGCCAGCAGCCAAGAGAGCGCGCTCTATGGCTACACCTTC.

The rearrangement joins TRBV5-1 to TRBJ1-1; no clear D gene. CDR3 size: 13 residues. Germline-derived CDR1 and CDR2 are SGHRS and YFSETQ. Trimming left V 0 bases short and J 4 bases short, with 7 bases between. For the CDR3, the DNA is TGCGCCAGCAGCTTGGGCAAGGGCACTGAAGCTTTCTTT. It translates to CASSLGKGTEAFF.

This chain uses TRBV28 with TRBJ2-7, with TRBD2 matching 9 bases. Germline-derived CDR1 and CDR2 are MDHEN and SYDVKM. The V gene end was trimmed by 6 bases and the J gene end by 2 bases; junction bases not matched to a gene: 14. CDR3 size: 17 residues. The CDR3 region is CASSRSRSGRPAYEQYF. CDR3 coding DNA: TGTGCCAGCAGCCGTTCGAGGAGCGGGAGGCCTGCCTACGAGCAGTACTTC.

This chain joins TRBV28 and TRBJ1-1; TRBD1 matches 9 bases. CDR3 length: 15 amino acids. The V gene's germline CDR1 is MDHEN and CDR2 SYDVKM. Trimming removed 2 bases from V and 7 bases from J; junction bases left unmatched: 8. The CDR3 DNA follows: TGTGCCAGCAGTTTACCGGGACAGGGAAGAGGTGAAGCTTTCTTT. Translating gives CASSLPGQGRGEAFF.

The chain couples TRBV9 to TRBJ2-7, with D possibly matching TRBD1 (6 bases). V was cut by 0 bases and J by 2 bases, with 15 bases left in between. CDR1 is SGDLS and CDR2 is YYNGEE in the germline V gene. The CDR3 is 16 residues long. In DNA, the CDR3 is TGTGCCAGCAGCGTAGCAGGGGTCGACTCAGCCTACGAGCAGTACTTC. Protein: CASSVAGVDSAYEQYF.

This chain joins TRBV11-2 and TRBJ1-2, with a possible D match to TRBD1 (5 bases). The length of the CDR3 is 15 residues. Germline values: CDR1 SGHAT, CDR2 FQNNGV. Deletions cut 4 bases from V and 1 base from J, with 13 bases between. The CDR3: CASSSGGVINYGYTF. The DNA for the CDR3 is TGTGCCAGCAGCTCTGGGGGGGTGATTAACTATGGCTACACCTTC.

This sequence joins TRBV6-5 and TRBJ2-7; D gene unclear. CDR3 length: 13 amino acids. The germline CDR1 and CDR2 sequences are MNHEY and SVGAGI. Trimming pared 7 bases from V and 0 bases from J, leaving 10 bases between. CDR3 in amino acids: CASTTPDSYEQYF. In DNA, the CDR3 is TGTGCCAGCACCACTCCGGACTCCTACGAGCAGTACTTC.

V gene TRBV10-2 combines with J gene TRBJ2-3; 10 nucleotides match TRBD2. V lost 3 bases to trimming and J lost 8 bases; unmatched junction nucleotides: 11. The CDR3 is made up of 16 amino acids. Germline CDR1 WSHSY, CDR2 SAAADI. CDR3: CASSDSSGSSRGTQYF. The CDR3, as DNA: TGCGCCAGCAGTGATTCTAGCGGGAGCTCCCGGGGTACGCAGTATTTT.

The rearrangement links TRBV5-1 to TRBJ2-6, with 7 bases fitting TRBD1. In germline, CDR1 is SGHRS, CDR2 YFSETQ. This CDR3 comprises 15 residues. V lost 6 bases and J lost 4; bases outside the gene matches: 7. Here the CDR3 DNA reads TGCGCCAGCACTAAGGGGGCGTGGGGGGCCAACGTCCTGACTTTC. Its protein is CASTKGAWGANVLTF.

The chain recombines TRBV30 with TRBJ1-1; D is possibly TRBD1 (5 bases). Per germline, CDR1 GTSNPN and CDR2 SVGIG (reference sequence). The CDR3 contains 12 residues. Trimming left V 3 bases short and J 4 bases short, with 9 bases between. The DNA of the CDR3 is TGTGCCTGGAGGGACACTTTCACTGAAGCTTTCTTT. This translates into CAWRDTFTEAFF. The whole variable domain, filled in from reference TRBV30 and TRBJ1-1, reads SQTIHQWPATLVQPVGSPLSLECTVEGTSNPNLYWYRQAAGRGLQLLFYSVGIGQISSEVPQNLSASRPQDRQFILSSKKLLLSDSGFYLCAWRDTFTEAFFGQGTRLTVV.

The genes are TRBV15 and TRBJ1-2; no reliable D call. The germline CDR1 and CDR2 sequences are LNHNV and YYDKDF (reference sequence). CDR3 length equals 13 residues. V was cut by 0 bases and J by 6 bases, with 8 bases left in between. CDR3 in amino acids: CATSRDGTDGYTF. CDR3 bases: TGTGCCACCAGCAGAGACGGAACTGATGGCTACACCTTC. The full variable domain, rest sourced from reference TRBV15 and TRBJ1-2, is DAMVIQNPRYQVTQFGKPVTLSCSQTLNHNVMYWYQQKSSQAPKLLFHYYDKDFNNEADTPDNFQSRRPNTSFCFLDIRSPGLGDTAMYLCATSRDGTDGYTFGSGTRLTVV.

This chain joins TRBV5-6 and TRBJ2-7; 8 bases map to TRBD1. The CDR3 sequence is 15 residues long. V lost 0 bases to trimming and J lost 2 bases; unmatched junction nucleotides: 4. The germline gives CDR1 SGHDT, CDR2 YYEEEE. Here the CDR3 DNA reads TGTGCCAGCAGCTTGGCCGACAGGGGAGCCTACGAGCAGTACTTC. It specifies CASSLADRGAYEQYF.

This chain joins TRBV6-4 and TRBJ2-3, with D perhaps matching TRBD2 (5 bases). The CDR3 sequence is 14 residues long. CDR1 and CDR2 from the germline V gene are MRHNA and SNTAGT. The V and J ends lost 2 bases and 6 bases respectively, with 12 bases between them. In DNA, the CDR3 is TGTGCCAGCAGTGACCGGGCCCCGGGGGATACGCAGTATTTT. Its translation is CASSDRAPGDTQYF.

The chain couples TRBV18 to TRBJ2-7; D uncertain. V dropped 6 bases and J dropped 2 bases, with 17 bases sitting between them. Germline CDR1 is KGHSH and CDR2 is LQKENI. The CDR3 length is 15 residues. CDR3 protein: CASSPDSSRAYEQYF. The DNA for the CDR3 is TGTGCCAGCTCGCCCGACTCTTCTCGGGCCTACGAGCAGTACTTC.

The chain employs TRBV10-1 and TRBJ2-1; unclear D gene. The CDR3 totals 13 residues. V dropped 8 bases and J dropped 7 bases, with 15 bases sitting between them. Looked up from germline, CDR1 is WNHNN and CDR2 is SYGVQD (reference sequence). The CDR3 loop is CASPLRSRNEQFF. The DNA of the CDR3 is TGCGCCAGCCCTTTGCGGTCGCGGAATGAGCAGTTCTTC.

The rearrangement joins TRBV21-1 to TRBJ1-1. TRBV21-1 is a recognized pseudogene. The CDR3 spans 10 residues. The CDR3 DNA follows: TGTGCCGGCCAGGGCCAGCGGGCTTTCTTT. Its translation is CAGQGQRAFF.

The chain has TRBV28 and TRBJ2-7, with 10 nucleotides matching TRBD1. V shed 5 bases, J shed 7 bases, and the junction held 11 bases outside the gene matches. Germline assignment: CDR1 MDHEN and CDR2 SYDVKM. The CDR3 runs to 15 residues. The CDR3 reads CASSPPGQGTGEQYF. In nucleotides, the CDR3 is TGTGCCAGCAGTCCCCCGGGACAGGGGACAGGGGAGCAGTACTTC.